Below are 18 T cell receptor beta chains sequenced from a single sample in a study of blood T cell repertoires in COVID-19 (dated by TCRdb to 2018 to 2020). The library relied on the immunoSEQ multiplex PCR assay. TCRdb took over this immuneACCESS table, retaining in-frame rearrangements with V and J assigned. Such tables are incomplete; in checked studies, under half of the missing clones stem from an unresolved V gene, and the remainder is unexplained. The sample data list 150,000 to 200,000 clones, and 83% of these were observed just once. Roughly 7.5% of the sample is held by the ten biggest clonotypes. Sequencing input: peripheral blood. The receptors here all came from a woman aged 65 to 85 with COVID-19, enrolled during active disease.

The chain employs TRBV27 and TRBJ2-7; 11 bases align to TRBD2. Germline V gene sequence: CDR1 MNHEY, CDR2 SMNVEV (reference sequence). V was clipped by 4 bases and J by 2 bases; unmatched bases: 4. The CDR3 runs to 15 residues. The CDR3 spells CASSSALAGAYEQYF. CDR3 coding DNA: TGTGCCAGCAGTTCGGCACTAGCGGGGGCCTACGAGCAGTACTTC.

The chain links TRBV28 to TRBJ1-5; 8 nucleotides agree with TRBD1. Germline V lookup: CDR1 MDHEN, CDR2 SYDVKM. Trimming at V came to 3 bases and at J to 5 bases, leaving 3 bases not matched to a gene. The CDR3 has 14 amino acids. CDR3 protein: CASSFSRGHQPQHF. CDR3 DNA sequence: TGTGCCAGCAGTTTTAGCAGGGGGCATCAGCCCCAGCATTTT. Filled out from reference TRBV28 and TRBJ1-5, the complete variable domain reads DVKVTQSSRYLVKRTGEKVFLECVQDMDHENMFWYRQDPGLGLRLIYFSYDVKMKEKGDIPEGYSVSREKKERFSLILESASTNQTSMYLCASSFSRGHQPQHFGDGTRLSIL.

The rearrangement links TRBV5-6 to TRBJ2-7; 7 bases fit TRBD2. Unmatched junction bases numbered 13, after V lost 4 bases and J lost 3 bases. Looked up from germline, CDR1 is SGHDT and CDR2 is YYEEEE. The CDR3 runs to 16 residues. The CDR3 sequence: CASSEQSGIPYYEQYF. In nucleotides, the CDR3 is TGTGCCAGCAGCGAGCAAAGCGGGATCCCTTACTACGAGCAGTACTTC.

The J gene is TRBJ1-5, the V gene TRBV4-3; D is ambiguous. Between the trimmed V and J ends, which lost 3 bases and 3 bases, there was a span of 15 bases. CDR1 is LGHNA, CDR2 YSLEER, per germline. The CDR3 is 16 residues long. The chain's CDR3 is CASSHPKSDHNQPQHF. The CDR3 DNA follows: TGCGCCAGCAGCCACCCAAAGAGCGACCACAATCAGCCCCAGCATTTT.

The chain uses TRBV28 and TRBJ2-5; 9 positions match TRBD2. Germline V lookup: CDR1 MDHEN, CDR2 SYDVKM. This CDR3 spans 14 amino acids. Germline trimming cut 6 bases from V and 5 bases from J; bases unmatched to any gene: 7. The CDR3 loop is CASRGAGGRETQYF. Written as DNA, the CDR3 is TGTGCCAGCAGGGGCGCGGGAGGGCGGGAGACCCAGTACTTC.

The V and J genes are TRBV11-2 and TRBJ2-7; D is uncertain. Trimming removed 1 base from V and 1 base from J, with 8 bases in between. Germline CDR1 and CDR2: SGHAT and FQNNGV. CDR3 length: 14 residues. The CDR3 loop reads CASSLGGKSYEQYF. The CDR3 DNA follows: TGTGCCAGCAGCTTAGGCGGCAAGTCCTACGAGCAGTACTTC.

The rearrangement joins TRBV28 to TRBJ1-5; D is ambiguous. Germline V gives CDR1 MDHEN, CDR2 SYDVKM. The CDR3 totals 12 residues. Deletions cut 6 bases from V and 6 bases from J, with 9 bases between. The CDR3 DNA sequence: TGTGCCAGCAGCCTAATGGTTCAGCCCCAGCATTTT. Translation gives CASSLMVQPQHF.

V and J are TRBV5-1 and TRBJ2-5; TRBD1 matches at 11 bases. Germline-derived CDR1 and CDR2 are SGHRS and YFSETQ. V was clipped by 2 bases and J by 4 bases; unmatched bases: 7. The CDR3 sequence is 16 residues long. DNA of the CDR3: TGCGCCAGCAGCTTAGGGGGACAGGGGGTCGGAGAGACCCAGTACTTC. Its translation is CASSLGGQGVGETQYF.

The chain has TRBV27 and TRBJ1-5; 9 positions agree with TRBD1. The CDR3 has 15 amino acids. The V segment lost 5 bases and the J segment 3 bases; nucleotides outside the gene matches: 5. Germline-derived CDR1 and CDR2 are MNHEY and SMNVEV (reference sequence). DNA for the CDR3: TGTGCCAGCAGTCCATGGGACAGGGTCAATCAGCCCCAGCATTTT. This codes for CASSPWDRVNQPQHF.

The chain employs TRBV7-3 and TRBJ2-6; D unclear. Germline V lookup: CDR1 SGHTA, CDR2 FQGTGA. The CDR3 length is 14 residues. V was pared by 3 bases and J by 2 bases, with 5 bases between. The chain's CDR3 is CASSFLTGANVLTF. As DNA, the CDR3 is TGTGCCAGCAGCTTCCTTACTGGGGCCAACGTCCTGACTTTC.

The chain joins TRBV7-8 to TRBJ1-5; 9 bases fit TRBD1. In germline, CDR1 is SGHVS, CDR2 FQNEAQ. J gave up 0 bases and V 1 base, and 7 bases lay outside the gene matches. This CDR3 has 18 amino acids. The CDR3 DNA sequence: TGTGCCAGCAGCTTAGTGACCGGGACAGGGCTTAGCAATCAGCCCCAGCATTTT. It codes for CASSLVTGTGLSNQPQHF.

The chain uses TRBV10-3 and TRBJ2-1; 9 bases are shared with TRBD2. Trimming at V came to 4 bases and at J to 6 bases, leaving 16 bases not matched to a gene. Germline V gene lookup returns CDR1 ENHRY and CDR2 SYGVKD. The CDR3 loop spans 18 amino acids. The CDR3 region is CAISGEPGLALATNEQFF. DNA of the CDR3: TGTGCCATCAGTGGAGAACCGGGACTAGCACTGGCCACCAATGAGCAGTTCTTC.

The chain combines TRBV7-9 with TRBJ1-4; the D is unclear. The V and J ends lost 3 bases and 8 bases respectively, with 7 bases between them. The CDR3 runs to 12 residues. The germline CDR1 and CDR2 sequences are SEHNR and FQNEAQ (reference sequence). CDR3 sequence: CASSFIGEKLFF. The CDR3 nucleotides read TGTGCCAGCAGCTTTATCGGGGAAAAACTGTTTTTT.

The V call is TRBV5-5, the J call TRBJ1-3; perhaps TRBD1 as D (6 bases). The germline V gene encodes CDR1 SGHKS and CDR2 YYEKEE (reference sequence). The ends were cut back, 4 bases at V and 0 bases at J, with 11 bases in the middle. The CDR3 totals 15 residues. DNA of the CDR3: TGTGCCAGCAGCATGACAGGACTCTCTGGAAACACCATATATTTT. The encoded protein is CASSMTGLSGNTIYF.

This clone was detected a few times. The genes are TRBV7-2 and TRBJ1-2, with D possibly TRBD1 on 5 matching bases. The V and J ends lost 2 bases and 4 bases respectively, with 11 bases between them. This CDR3 spans 14 amino acids. Germline CDR1 is SGHTA and CDR2 is FQGNSA. The CDR3 is CASSLQGPSYGYTF. CDR3 bases: TGTGCCAGCAGCTTACAGGGCCCCTCCTATGGCTACACCTTC.

The CDR3: CASSLVGGRADEQFF. In DNA form, the CDR3 reads TGTGCCAGCAGCCTCGTGGGCGGGAGGGCCGATGAGCAGTTCTTC. The rearrangement uses TRBV7-3 and TRBJ2-1, with 9 positions matching TRBD2. V shed 5 bases and J 8 bases; nucleotides not matched to a gene: 10. Germline V lookup: CDR1 SGHTA, CDR2 FQGTGA. The CDR3 is 15 amino acids.

This rearrangement joins TRBV7-2 to TRBJ1-4; D remains unclear. Per the germline V gene, CDR1 is SGHTA and CDR2 is FQGNSA. V lost 2 bases to trimming and J lost 2 bases, with 15 bases between them. The CDR3 has 17 amino acids. This CDR3 is CASSLLGGGATNEKLFF. The CDR3 DNA is TGTGCCAGCAGCTTATTGGGAGGTGGCGCCACTAATGAAAAACTGTTTTTT.

The genes are TRBV19 and TRBJ2-1; the match to TRBD2 covers 9 bases. Germline V gives CDR1 LNHDA, CDR2 SQIVND (reference sequence). The length of the CDR3 is 16 residues. Losses at the gene ends were 6 bases for V and 0 bases for J; bases not matched to a gene: 6. The CDR3 sequence is CASRRLAESSYNEQFF. CDR3 bases: TGTGCCAGTAGACGACTAGCGGAGAGCTCCTACAATGAGCAGTTCTTC.